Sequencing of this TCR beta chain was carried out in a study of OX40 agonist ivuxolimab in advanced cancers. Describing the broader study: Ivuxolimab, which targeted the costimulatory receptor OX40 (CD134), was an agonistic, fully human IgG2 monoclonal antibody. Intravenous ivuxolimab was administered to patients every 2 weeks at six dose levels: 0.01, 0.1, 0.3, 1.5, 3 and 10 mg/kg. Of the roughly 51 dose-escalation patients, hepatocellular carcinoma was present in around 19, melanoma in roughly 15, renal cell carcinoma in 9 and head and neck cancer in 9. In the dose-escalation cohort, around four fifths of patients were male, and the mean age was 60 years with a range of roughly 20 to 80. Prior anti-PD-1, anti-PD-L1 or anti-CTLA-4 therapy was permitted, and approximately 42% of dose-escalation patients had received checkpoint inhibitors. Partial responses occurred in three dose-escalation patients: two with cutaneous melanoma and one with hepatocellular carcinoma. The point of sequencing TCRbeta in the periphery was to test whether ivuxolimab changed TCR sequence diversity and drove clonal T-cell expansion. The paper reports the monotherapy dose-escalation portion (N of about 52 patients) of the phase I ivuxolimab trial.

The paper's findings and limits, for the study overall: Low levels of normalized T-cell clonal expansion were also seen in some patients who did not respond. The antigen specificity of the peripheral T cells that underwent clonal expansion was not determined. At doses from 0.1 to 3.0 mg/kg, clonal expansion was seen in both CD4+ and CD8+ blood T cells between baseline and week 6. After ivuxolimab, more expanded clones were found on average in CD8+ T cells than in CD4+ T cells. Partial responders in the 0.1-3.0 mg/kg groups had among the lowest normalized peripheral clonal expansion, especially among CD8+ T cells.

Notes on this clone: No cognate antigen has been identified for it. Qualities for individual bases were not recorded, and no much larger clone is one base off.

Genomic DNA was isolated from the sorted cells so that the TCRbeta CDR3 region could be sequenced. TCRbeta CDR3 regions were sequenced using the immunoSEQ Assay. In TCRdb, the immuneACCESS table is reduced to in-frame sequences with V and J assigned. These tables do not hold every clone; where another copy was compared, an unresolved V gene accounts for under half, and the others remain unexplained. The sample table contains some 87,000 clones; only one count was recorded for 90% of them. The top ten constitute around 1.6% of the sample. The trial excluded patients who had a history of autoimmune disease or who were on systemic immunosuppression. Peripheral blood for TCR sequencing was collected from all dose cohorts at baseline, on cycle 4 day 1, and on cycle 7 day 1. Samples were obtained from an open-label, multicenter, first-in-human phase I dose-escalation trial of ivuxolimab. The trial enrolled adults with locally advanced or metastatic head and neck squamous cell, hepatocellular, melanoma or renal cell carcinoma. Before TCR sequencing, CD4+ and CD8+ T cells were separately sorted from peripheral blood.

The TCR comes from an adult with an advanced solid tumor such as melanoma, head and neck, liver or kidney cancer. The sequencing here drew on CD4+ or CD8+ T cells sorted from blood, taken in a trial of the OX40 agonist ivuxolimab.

The DNA is as follows: TGTGCCAGCAGCCCGTCACACCGGGACATCTCCTACGAGCAGTACTTC. This codes for CASSPSHRDISYEQYF. Rearrangement joined TRBV7-4 to TRBJ2-7; TRBD1 could be the D gene, as 6 bases match. CDR1 SGHVT and CDR2 SQSDAQ were looked up in the germline V gene. V loses 5 bases of germline sequence and J loses 0 bases, and the interval between the two ends is 17 bases. Measured from the cysteine to the phenylalanine, the CDR3 is 16 residues long. Here the CDR3 DNA is all that survives: 48 bases in frame from base 1.